The clone carrying this T cell receptor (beta chain) has more than one count but fewer than ten. TCRdb re-called the 5' RACE reads through MiXCR, storing one row per CDR3 protein. This sample has hundreds of thousands of distinct CDR3 sequences, with approximately 13% found just once. The data are from a study of T cells after yellow fever vaccination. The germline V gene encodes CDR1 SGDLS and CDR2 YYNGEE. V lost 3 bases, J lost 3 bases, and 11 bases stayed unmatched. This CDR3 is built from 17 residues. The V call is TRBV9, the J call TRBJ1-2; 10 nucleotides line up with TRBD1. This receptor was identified in a man younger than 40 who received the YFV17D yellow fever vaccine. The source material was PBMCs, sampled on the day of the yellow fever booster vaccination. CDR3 bases: TGTGCCAGCAGCGAACCGACAGGGGGCGTTCTGGACTATGGCTACACCTTC. Protein: CASSEPTGGVLDYGYTF.